The rows below give T cell receptor beta chains drawn from one sample of a study of Ad26.COV2.S vaccination and SARS-CoV-2 variants. Sequenced by immunoSEQ multiplex PCR; TCRdb stores in-frame clones only, minus some. The repertoire holds 360,000 or so clones, with about 91% as singletons. The material sequenced was peripheral blood, taken in a trial of Ad26.COV2.S vaccine versus placebo. The receptor set was obtained from a person between 18 and 60 years old who received the Ad26.COV2.S COVID-19 vaccine or a placebo. The CDR3 runs from the conserved cysteine through the conserved F or W. The D gene is left open where the match is weak. Clone size, where shown, is once, few, many, or a class for clones that have expanded.

CDR3 length	D gene	V gene	J gene	clone size	CDR3 protein	CDR3 DNA
14	NA	TRBV12-5	TRBJ1-1	NA	CASGLGQVGGEAFF	TGTGCTAGTGGTTTGGGACAGGTTGGGGGAGAAGCTTTCTTT
13	TRBD1	TRBV19	TRBJ2-7	NA	CASGTGGAEEQYF	TGTGCCAGTGGGACAGGGGGCGCGGAGGAGCAGTACTTC
13	NA	TRBV5-6	TRBJ1-2	NA	CASSFRGGSGYTF	TGTGCCAGCAGCTTTCGCGGAGGGTCTGGCTACACCTTC
14	NA	TRBV7-9	TRBJ2-1	NA	CASSLDRAYNEQFF	TGTGCCAGCAGCTTAGACAGGGCCTACAATGAGCAGTTCTTC
14	NA	TRBV14	TRBJ1-1	NA	CASSQGLGYTEAFF	TGTGCCAGCAGCCAAGGGTTGGGATACACTGAAGCTTTCTTT
15	NA	TRBV10-3	TRBJ2-1	NA	CATAQSGTTYNEQFF	TGTGCCACCGCCCAGTCCGGGACCACCTACAATGAGCAGTTCTTC
16	TRBD2	TRBV7-6	TRBJ2-1	NA	CASSPRTSGTQAEQFF	TGTGCCAGCAGCCCGCGGACTAGCGGGACTCAGGCTGAGCAGTTCTTC
18	TRBD2	TRBV30	TRBJ2-1	NA	CAWSLSRRLAGRRDEQFF	TGTGCCTGGAGCCTTTCCCGACGGTTAGCGGGGAGGCGGGATGAGCAGTTCTTC
18	TRBD1	TRBV6-2/TRBV6-3	TRBJ2-1	NA	CASSTRDRAATQFGEQFF	TGTGCCAGCAGTACCCGGGACAGGGCCGCCACCCAATTTGGTGAGCAGTTCTTC
14	NA	TRBV7-2	TRBJ1-3	NA	CASSLVSNGNTIYF	TGTGCCAGCAGCCTGGTTTCTAATGGAAACACCATATATTTT
13	NA	TRBV7-9	TRBJ2-1	NA	CASSLAQSREQFF	TGTGCCAGCAGCTTAGCGCAGTCCAGGGAGCAGTTCTTC
14	NA	TRBV6-2/TRBV6-3	TRBJ1-1	few	CASSSVQMVTEAFF	TGTGCCAGCAGTTCGGTCCAGATGGTCACTGAAGCTTTCTTT
17	TRBD1	TRBV7-3	TRBJ1-2	once	CASSAARGQGDRGGYTF	TGTGCCAGCAGCGCCGCGAGAGGGCAGGGGGACAGGGGTGGCTACACCTTC
15	TRBD1	TRBV24-1	TRBJ2-7	NA	CATSESGTGSYEQYF	TGTGCCACCAGTGAGTCCGGGACAGGCTCCTACGAGCAGTACTTC
14	TRBD2	TRBV28	TRBJ2-3	NA	CASSLLREADTQYF	TGTGCCAGCAGTTTATTGCGGGAGGCAGATACGCAGTATTTT
12	NA	TRBV19	TRBJ1-2	NA	CASQRGDYGYTF	TGTGCCAGTCAGAGGGGCGACTATGGCTACACCTTC
15	NA	TRBV14	TRBJ2-7	NA	CASSPGTPFSYEQYF	TGTGCCAGCAGCCCCGGGACCCCCTTTTCCTACGAGCAGTACTTC
12	NA	TRBV28	TRBJ2-7	NA	CASVGRPYEQYF	TGTGCCAGCGTTGGGAGGCCCTACGAGCAGTACTTC
18	NA	TRBV3-1/TRBV3-2	TRBJ2-4	NA	CASSQDHGGPGAKNIQYF	TGTGCCAGCAGCCAAGATCATGGGGGGCCTGGGGCCAAAAACATTCAGTACTTC
13	NA	TRBV10-3	TRBJ2-7	NA	CAISESVGYEQYF	TGTGCCATCAGTGAGTCAGTGGGGTACGAGCAGTACTTC
15	NA	TRBV15	TRBJ2-1	NA	CATSRARLTYNEQFF	TGTGCCACCAGCAGAGCTAGGTTGACCTACAATGAGCAGTTCTTC
15	NA	TRBV13	TRBJ2-3	NA	CASSETDTPTDTQYF	TGTGCCAGCAGCGAAACCGACACCCCCACAGATACGCAGTATTTT
14	NA	TRBV30	TRBJ1-1	NA	CAWSAGLRKGEAFF	TGTGCCTGGAGTGCGGGACTGAGGAAGGGTGAAGCTTTCTTT
13	NA	TRBV7-6	TRBJ1-1	NA	CASSLSQNTEAFF	TGTGCCAGCAGCTTAAGTCAGAACACTGAAGCTTTCTTT
13	NA	TRBV27	TRBJ2-1	NA	CASSLERAGEQFF	TGTGCCAGCAGTTTAGAGAGGGCCGGGGAGCAGTTCTTC
17	NA	TRBV9	TRBJ2-3	NA	CASSSPRERLLTDTQYF	TGTGCCAGCAGCTCCCCCCGAGAGCGGTTACTCACAGATACGCAGTATTTT
13	NA	TRBV7-9	TRBJ1-5	NA	CANERKGHQPQHF	TGTGCCAACGAAAGGAAGGGACATCAGCCCCAGCATTTT
14	NA	TRBV28	TRBJ2-3	NA	CASSLLGGTDTQYF	TGTGCCAGCAGTTTATTGGGGGGCACAGATACGCAGTATTTT
12	NA	TRBV10-3	TRBJ2-1	NA	CAIGRLGGEQFF	TGTGCCATCGGACGCCTAGGAGGTGAGCAGTTCTTC
15	TRBD2	TRBV28	TRBJ2-5	NA	CASALAGRLQETQYF	TGTGCCAGCGCTTTAGCGGGACGACTTCAAGAGACCCAGTACTTC
15	NA	TRBV7-2	TRBJ2-3	NA	CASRSPRGTTDTQYF	TGTGCCAGCAGATCTCCTCGGGGGACTACAGATACGCAGTATTTT
13	TRBD1	TRBV7-3	TRBJ1-1	NA	CASSSTGATEAFF	TGTGCCAGCAGCTCGACAGGGGCCACTGAAGCTTTCTTT
14	TRBD1	TRBV28	TRBJ2-4	NA	CASRTGQGRNIQYF	TGTGCCAGCAGGACAGGACAGGGACGAAACATTCAGTACTTC